This entry describes one TCR beta chain. This sample was taken from a study of blood T cell repertoires in COVID-19. Whole-study context: Researchers got acute and convalescent COVID-19 samples from the United States, Italy and Spain. PBMCs, B-cell-depleted T cells, or T cells provided the cDNA or gDNA that made up the material.

This CDR3 contains 15 residues. Germline CDR1 is LNHDA and CDR2 is SQIVND (reference sequence). Trimming removed 2 bases at V and 2 bases at J, with 12 bases between. In the original processing: How many nucleated cells were present was estimated from reference gene primer amplification. The method was immunoSEQ multiplex PCR; TCRdb's version includes in-frame clones alone and lacks a portion of them. V and J calls and clone size are as listed in that table; D and trimming were resolved from the DNA. This sample carries 100,000 or so clones, 75% to 85% of them seen once, and the ten largest clones take over 15%.

The sample consisted of peripheral blood. This clonotype was sampled from a human donor in a cohort sampled during active COVID-19. The chain combines TRBV19 with TRBJ2-5, with a possible D match to TRBD2 (5 bases). Written as DNA, the CDR3 is TGTGCCAGTAGTATATCTGGGAGTGGGCAAGAGACCCAGTACTTC. Amino acid sequence: CASSISGSGQETQYF.